A single count supports the clone carrying this T cell receptor beta chain. Different DNA sequences within this sample yield the same CDR3. The sample is drawn from a study of Ad26.COV2.S vaccination and SARS-CoV-2 variants. Treatment: around 19 received Ad26.COV2.S at low or high dose, single or two shots; several received placebo; per-sample allocation not given. After the first vaccine or placebo injection, samples were drawn on day 63. Sequencing used immunoSEQ multiplex PCR; TCRdb keeps in-frame clones, though not all of them. The repertoire holds about 450,000 clones, with approximately 89% as singletons. Unmatched junction bases numbered 4, after V lost 2 bases and J lost 5 bases. This CDR3 region has 15 residues. Germline V gives CDR1 KGHDR, CDR2 SFDVKD.

The origin of this receptor is a person between 18 and 65 years old who received the Ad26.COV2.S COVID-19 vaccine or a placebo. Here the sequenced sample was peripheral blood, taken in a trial of Ad26.COV2.S vaccine versus placebo. V usage is TRBV24-1 and J usage is TRBJ2-1; 8 bases fit TRBD1. The DNA of the CDR3 is TGTGCCACCAGTGATTCAGGACAGGGAAACAATGAGCAGTTCTTC. It is translated as CATSDSGQGNNEQFF.